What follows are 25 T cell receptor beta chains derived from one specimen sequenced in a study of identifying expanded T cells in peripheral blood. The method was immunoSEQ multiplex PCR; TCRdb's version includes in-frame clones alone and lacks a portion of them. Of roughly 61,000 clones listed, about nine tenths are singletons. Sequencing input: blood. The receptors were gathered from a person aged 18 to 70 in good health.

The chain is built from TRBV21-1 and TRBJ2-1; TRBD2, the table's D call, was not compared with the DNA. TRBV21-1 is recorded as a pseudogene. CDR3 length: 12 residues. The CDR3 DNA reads TGTGCCAGCAGCTCCCGACTGAATGAGCAGTTCTTC. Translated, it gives CASSSRLNEQFF.

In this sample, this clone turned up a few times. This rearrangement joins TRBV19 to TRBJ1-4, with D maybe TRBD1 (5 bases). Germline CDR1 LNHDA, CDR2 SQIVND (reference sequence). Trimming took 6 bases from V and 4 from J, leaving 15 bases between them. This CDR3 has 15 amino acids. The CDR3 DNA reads TGTGCCAGTAGCCAGAGAAAGGGGAGTAATGAAAAACTGTTTTTT. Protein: CASSQRKGSNEKLFF.

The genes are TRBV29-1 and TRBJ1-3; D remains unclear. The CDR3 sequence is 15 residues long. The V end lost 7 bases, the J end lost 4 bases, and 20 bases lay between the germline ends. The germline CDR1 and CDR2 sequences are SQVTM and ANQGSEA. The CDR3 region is CSDPTESVTGNTIYF. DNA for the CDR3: TGCAGCGACCCGACTGAGTCCGTAACGGGAAACACCATATATTTT.

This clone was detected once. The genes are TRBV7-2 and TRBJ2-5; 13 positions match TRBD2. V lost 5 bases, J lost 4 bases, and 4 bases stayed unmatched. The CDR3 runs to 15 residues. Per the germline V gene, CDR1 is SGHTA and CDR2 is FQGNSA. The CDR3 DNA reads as TGTGCCAGCAGCCCGCGACTAGCGGGGGGAGAGACCCAGTACTTC. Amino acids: CASSPRLAGGETQYF.

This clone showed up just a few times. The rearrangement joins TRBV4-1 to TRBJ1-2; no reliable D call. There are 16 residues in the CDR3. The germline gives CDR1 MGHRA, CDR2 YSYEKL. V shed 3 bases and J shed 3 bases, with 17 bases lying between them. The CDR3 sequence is CASSQNFNSRDYGYTF. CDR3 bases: TGCGCCAGCAGCCAGAACTTCAACTCGAGAGACTATGGCTACACCTTC.

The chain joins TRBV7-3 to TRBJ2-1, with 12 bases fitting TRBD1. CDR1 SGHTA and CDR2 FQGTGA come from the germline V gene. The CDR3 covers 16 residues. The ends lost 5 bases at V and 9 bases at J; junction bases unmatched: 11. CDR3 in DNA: TGTGCCAGCAGCCCACCCGGGACAGGGGGCACGGGTGAGCAGTTCTTC. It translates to CASSPPGTGGTGEQFF.

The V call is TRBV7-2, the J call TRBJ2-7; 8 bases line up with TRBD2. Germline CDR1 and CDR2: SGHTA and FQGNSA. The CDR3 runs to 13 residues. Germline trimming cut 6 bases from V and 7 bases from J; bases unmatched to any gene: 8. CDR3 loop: CASRPSGSREQYF. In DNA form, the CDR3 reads TGTGCCAGCAGACCGAGCGGGAGTCGAGAGCAGTACTTC.

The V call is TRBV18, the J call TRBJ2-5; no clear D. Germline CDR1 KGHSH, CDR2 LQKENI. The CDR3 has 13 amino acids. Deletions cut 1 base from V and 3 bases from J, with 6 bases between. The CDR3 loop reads CASSPRREETQYF. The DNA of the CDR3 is TGTGCCAGCTCACCACGGAGAGAAGAGACCCAGTACTTC.

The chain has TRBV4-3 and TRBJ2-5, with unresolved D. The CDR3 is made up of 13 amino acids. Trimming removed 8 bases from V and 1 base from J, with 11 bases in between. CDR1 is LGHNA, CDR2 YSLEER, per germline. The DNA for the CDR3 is TGCGCCAGCGCACGGAAGACCCAAGAGACCCAGTACTTC. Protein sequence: CASARKTQETQYF.

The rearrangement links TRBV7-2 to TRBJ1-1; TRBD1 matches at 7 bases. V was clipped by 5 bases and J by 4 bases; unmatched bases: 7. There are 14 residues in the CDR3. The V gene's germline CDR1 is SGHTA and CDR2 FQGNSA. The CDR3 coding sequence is TGTGCCAGCAGCCTTAGACAGGGAGGCACTGAAGCTTTCTTT. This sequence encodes CASSLRQGGTEAFF. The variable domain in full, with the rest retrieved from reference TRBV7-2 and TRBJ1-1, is GAGVSQSPSNKVTEKGKDVELRCDPISGHTALYWYRQSLGQGLEFLIYFQGNSAPDKSGLPSDRFSAERTGGSVSTLTIQRTQQEDSAVYLCASSLRQGGTEAFFGQGTRLTVV.

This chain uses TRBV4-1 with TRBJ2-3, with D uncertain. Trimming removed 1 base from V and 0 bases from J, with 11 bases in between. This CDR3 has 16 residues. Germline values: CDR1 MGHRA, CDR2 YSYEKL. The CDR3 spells CASSQGKKTSTDTQYF. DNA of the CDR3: TGCGCCAGCAGCCAAGGCAAGAAAACTAGCACAGATACGCAGTATTTT.

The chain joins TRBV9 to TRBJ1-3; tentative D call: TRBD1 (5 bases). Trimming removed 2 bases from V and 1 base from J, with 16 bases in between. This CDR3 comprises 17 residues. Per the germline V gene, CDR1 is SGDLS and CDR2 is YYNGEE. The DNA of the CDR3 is TGTGCCAGCAGCGTTTATCCCCAGGGACTTTCTGGAAACACCATATATTTT. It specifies CASSVYPQGLSGNTIYF.

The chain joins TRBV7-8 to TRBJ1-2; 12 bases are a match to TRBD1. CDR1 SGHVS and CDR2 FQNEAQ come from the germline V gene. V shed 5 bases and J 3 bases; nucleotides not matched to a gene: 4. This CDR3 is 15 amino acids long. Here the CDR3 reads CASSPGQGAYYGYTF. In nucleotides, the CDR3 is TGTGCCAGCAGCCCGGGACAGGGGGCTTACTATGGCTACACCTTC. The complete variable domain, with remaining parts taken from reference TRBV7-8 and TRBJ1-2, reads GAGVSQSPRYKVAKRGQDVALRCDPISGHVSLFWYQQALGQGPEFLTYFQNEAQLDKSGLPSDRFFAERPEGSVSTLKIQRTQQEDSAVYLCASSPGQGAYYGYTFGSGTRLTVV.

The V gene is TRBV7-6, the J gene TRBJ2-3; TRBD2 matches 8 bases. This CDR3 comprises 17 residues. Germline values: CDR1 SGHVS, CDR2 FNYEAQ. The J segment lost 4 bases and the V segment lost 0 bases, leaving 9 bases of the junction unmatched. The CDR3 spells CASSLAPSSGVPDTQYF. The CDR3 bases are TGTGCCAGCAGCTTAGCCCCCAGTAGCGGGGTTCCAGATACGCAGTATTTT.

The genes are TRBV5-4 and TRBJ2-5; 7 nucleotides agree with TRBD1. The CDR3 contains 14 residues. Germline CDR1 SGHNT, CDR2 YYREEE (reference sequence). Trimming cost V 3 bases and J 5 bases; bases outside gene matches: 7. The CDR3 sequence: CASSSRQGGETQYF. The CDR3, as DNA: TGTGCCAGCAGCTCCAGACAGGGCGGGGAGACCCAGTACTTC.

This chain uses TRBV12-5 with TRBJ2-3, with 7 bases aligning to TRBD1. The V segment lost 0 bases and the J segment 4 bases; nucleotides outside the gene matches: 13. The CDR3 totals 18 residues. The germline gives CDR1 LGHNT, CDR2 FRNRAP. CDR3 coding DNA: TGTGCTAGTGGTTTGGTCCGCGATGGACAGGTTCGGGCAGATACGCAGTATTTT. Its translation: CASGLVRDGQVRADTQYF.

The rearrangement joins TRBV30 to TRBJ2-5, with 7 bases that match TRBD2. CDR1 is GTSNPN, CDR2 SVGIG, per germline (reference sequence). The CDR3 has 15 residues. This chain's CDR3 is CVGGNGLADKETQYF. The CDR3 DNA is TGTGTCGGAGGGAACGGGCTAGCGGATAAGGAGACCCAGTACTTC.

CDR3 bases: TGTGCCAGCAGCTTAAGTTCGGCGGGAGACACCGGGGAGCTGTTTTTT. Its protein product is CASSLSSAGDTGELFF. This chain joins TRBV7-2 and TRBJ2-2; 7 nucleotides line up with TRBD2. The germline CDR1 and CDR2 sequences are SGHTA and FQGNSA. V trimming: 2 bases; J trimming: 3 bases; junction bases outside the gene matches: 6. The CDR3 is made up of 16 amino acids. The complete variable domain, with remaining parts taken from reference TRBV7-2 and TRBJ2-2, reads GAGVSQSPSNKVTEKGKDVELRCDPISGHTALYWYRQSLGQGLEFLIYFQGNSAPDKSGLPSDRFSAERTGGSVSTLTIQRTQQEDSAVYLCASSLSSAGDTGELFFGEGSRLTVL.

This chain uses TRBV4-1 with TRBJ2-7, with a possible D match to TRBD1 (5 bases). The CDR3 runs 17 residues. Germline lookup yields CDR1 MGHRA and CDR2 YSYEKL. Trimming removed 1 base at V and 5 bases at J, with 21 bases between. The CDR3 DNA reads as TGCGCCAGCAGCCAAGTATTTCGACAGTCGAGCTCGGACGAGCAGTACTTC. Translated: CASSQVFRQSSSDEQYF.

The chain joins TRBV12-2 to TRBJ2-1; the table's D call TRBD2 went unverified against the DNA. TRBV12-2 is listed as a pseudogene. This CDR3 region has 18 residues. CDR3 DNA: TGTGCAAGTCGCCCCAGCCGGGCGGGAGGGCGATGGAGCGATGAGCAGTTCTTC. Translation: CASRPSRAGGRWSDEQFF.

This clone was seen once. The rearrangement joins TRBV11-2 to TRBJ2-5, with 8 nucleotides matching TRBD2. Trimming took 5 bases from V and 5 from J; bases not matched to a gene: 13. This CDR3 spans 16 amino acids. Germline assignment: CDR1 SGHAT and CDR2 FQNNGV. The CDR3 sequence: CASSPIGGRPRETQYF. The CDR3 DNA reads TGTGCCAGCAGCCCCATTGGCGGGAGGCCGAGGGAGACCCAGTACTTC.

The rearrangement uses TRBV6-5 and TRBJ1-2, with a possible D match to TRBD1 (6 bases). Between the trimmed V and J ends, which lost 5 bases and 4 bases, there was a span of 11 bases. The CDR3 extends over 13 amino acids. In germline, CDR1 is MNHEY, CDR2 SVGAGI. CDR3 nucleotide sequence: TGTGCCAGCAGTCTGGGGGGCACCTATGGCTACACCTTC. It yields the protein CASSLGGTYGYTF.

CDR3 bases: TGCGCCAGCAGCCAAGAACCCCCGGAGGGCCTAAGGAATGAAAAACTGTTTTTT. Its protein product is CASSQEPPEGLRNEKLFF. The chain is built from TRBV4-1 and TRBJ1-4; D uncertain. This CDR3 spans 18 amino acids. Germline V gives CDR1 MGHRA, CDR2 YSYEKL. V shed 0 bases and J shed 5 bases, with 19 bases lying between them.

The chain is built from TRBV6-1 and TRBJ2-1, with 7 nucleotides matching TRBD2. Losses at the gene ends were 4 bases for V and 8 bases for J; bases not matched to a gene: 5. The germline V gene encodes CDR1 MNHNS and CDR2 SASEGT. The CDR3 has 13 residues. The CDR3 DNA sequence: TGTGCCAGCAGTGTGCCTGGGAGGGATGAGCAGTTCTTC. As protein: CASSVPGRDEQFF.

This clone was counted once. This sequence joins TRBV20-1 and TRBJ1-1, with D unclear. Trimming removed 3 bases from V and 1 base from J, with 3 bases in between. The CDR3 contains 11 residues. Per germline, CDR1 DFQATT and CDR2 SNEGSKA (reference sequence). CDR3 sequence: CSARGNTEAFF. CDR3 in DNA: TGCAGTGCTAGGGGGAACACTGAAGCTTTCTTT.